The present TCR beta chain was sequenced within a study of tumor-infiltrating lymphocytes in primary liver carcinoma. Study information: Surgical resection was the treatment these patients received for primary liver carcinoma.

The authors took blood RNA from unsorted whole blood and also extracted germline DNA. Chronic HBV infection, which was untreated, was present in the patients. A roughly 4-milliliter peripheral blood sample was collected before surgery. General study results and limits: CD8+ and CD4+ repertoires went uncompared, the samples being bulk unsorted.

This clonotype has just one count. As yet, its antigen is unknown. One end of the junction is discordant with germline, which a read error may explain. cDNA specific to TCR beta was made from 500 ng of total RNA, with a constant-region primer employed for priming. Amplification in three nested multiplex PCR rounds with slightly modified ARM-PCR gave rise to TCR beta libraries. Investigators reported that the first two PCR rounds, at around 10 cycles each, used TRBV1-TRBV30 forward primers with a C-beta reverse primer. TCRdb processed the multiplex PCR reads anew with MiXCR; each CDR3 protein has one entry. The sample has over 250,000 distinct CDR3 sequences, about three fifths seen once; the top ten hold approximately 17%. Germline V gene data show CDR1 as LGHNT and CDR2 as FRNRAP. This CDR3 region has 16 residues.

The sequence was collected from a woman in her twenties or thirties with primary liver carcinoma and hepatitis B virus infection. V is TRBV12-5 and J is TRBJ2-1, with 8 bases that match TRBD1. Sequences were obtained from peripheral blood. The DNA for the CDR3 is TGTGCTAGTGCACGAACCTTGGACAGGGACAAAAATGAGCAGTCCTTC. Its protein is CASARTLDRDKNEQSF.